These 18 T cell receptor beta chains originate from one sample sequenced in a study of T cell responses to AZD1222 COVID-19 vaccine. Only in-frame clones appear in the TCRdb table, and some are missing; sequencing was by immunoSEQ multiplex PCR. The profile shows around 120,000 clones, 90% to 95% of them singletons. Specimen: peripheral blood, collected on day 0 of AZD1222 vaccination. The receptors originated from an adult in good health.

In nucleotides, the CDR3 is TGTGCCAGCAGTGCACAACAGGGAACTAATGAAAAACTGTTTTTT. As protein: CASSAQQGTNEKLFF. The chain is built from TRBV2 and TRBJ1-4, with D maybe TRBD1 (6 bases). CDR3 length equals 15 residues. Trimming shortened V by 4 bases and J by 1 base, and 10 bases separated the two germline ends. Germline V lookup: CDR1 SNHLY, CDR2 FYNNEI.

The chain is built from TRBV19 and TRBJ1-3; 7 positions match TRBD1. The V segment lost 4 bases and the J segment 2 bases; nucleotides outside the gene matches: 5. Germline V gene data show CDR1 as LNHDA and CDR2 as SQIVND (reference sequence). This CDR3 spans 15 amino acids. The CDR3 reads CASSTTGDAGNTIYF. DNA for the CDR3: TGTGCCAGTAGTACCACAGGGGATGCTGGAAACACCATATATTTT.

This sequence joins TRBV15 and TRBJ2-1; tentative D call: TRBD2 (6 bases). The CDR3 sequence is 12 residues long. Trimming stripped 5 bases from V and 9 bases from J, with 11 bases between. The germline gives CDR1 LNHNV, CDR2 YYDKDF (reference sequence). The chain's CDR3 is CATSRRGGEQFF. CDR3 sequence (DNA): TGTGCCACCAGCCGGCGGGGTGGTGAGCAGTTCTTC. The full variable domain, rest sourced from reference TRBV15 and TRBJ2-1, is DAMVIQNPRYQVTQFGKPVTLSCSQTLNHNVMYWYQQKSSQAPKLLFHYYDKDFNNEADTPDNFQSRRPNTSFCFLDIRSPGLGDTAMYLCATSRRGGEQFFGPGTRLTVL.

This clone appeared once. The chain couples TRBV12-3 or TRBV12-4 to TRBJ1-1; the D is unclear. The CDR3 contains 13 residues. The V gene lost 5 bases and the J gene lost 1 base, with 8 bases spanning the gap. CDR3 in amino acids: CASSPDGNTEAFF. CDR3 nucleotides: TGTGCCAGCAGTCCCGACGGGAACACTGAAGCTTTCTTT.

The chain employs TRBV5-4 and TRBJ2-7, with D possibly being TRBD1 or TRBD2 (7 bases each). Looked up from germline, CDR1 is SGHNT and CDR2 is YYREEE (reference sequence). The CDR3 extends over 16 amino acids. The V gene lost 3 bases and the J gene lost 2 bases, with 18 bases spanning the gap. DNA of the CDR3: TGTGCCAGCAGCTCTGGGGGAGGGACAGTGGCCTACGAGCAGTACTTC. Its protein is CASSSGGGTVAYEQYF.

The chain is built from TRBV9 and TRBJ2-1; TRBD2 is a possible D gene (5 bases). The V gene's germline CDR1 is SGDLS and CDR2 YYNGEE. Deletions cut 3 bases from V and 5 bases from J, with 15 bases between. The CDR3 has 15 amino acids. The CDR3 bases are TGTGCCAGCAGCGGCCAGGACTTACGGGACAATGAGCAGTTCTTC. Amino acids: CASSGQDLRDNEQFF. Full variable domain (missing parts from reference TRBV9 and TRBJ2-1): DSGVTQTPKHLITATGQRVTLRCSPRSGDLSVYWYQQSLDQGLQFLIQYYNGEERAKGNILERFSAQQFPDLHSELNLSSLELGDSALYFCASSGQDLRDNEQFFGPGTRLTVL.

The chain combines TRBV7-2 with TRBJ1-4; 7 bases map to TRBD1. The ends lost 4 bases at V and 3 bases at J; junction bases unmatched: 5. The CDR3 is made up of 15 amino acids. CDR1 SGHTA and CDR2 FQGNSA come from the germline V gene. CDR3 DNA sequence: TGTGCCAGCAGCTCACAGACAGGGTCTAATGAAAAACTGTTTTTT. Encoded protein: CASSSQTGSNEKLFF. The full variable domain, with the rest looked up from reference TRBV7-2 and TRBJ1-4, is GAGVSQSPSNKVTEKGKDVELRCDPISGHTALYWYRQSLGQGLEFLIYFQGNSAPDKSGLPSDRFSAERTGGSVSTLTIQRTQQEDSAVYLCASSSQTGSNEKLFFGSGTQLSVL.

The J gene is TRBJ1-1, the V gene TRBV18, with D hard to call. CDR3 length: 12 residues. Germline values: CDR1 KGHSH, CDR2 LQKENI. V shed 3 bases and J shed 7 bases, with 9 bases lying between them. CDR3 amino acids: CASSPRTGEAFF. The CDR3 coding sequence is TGTGCCAGCTCACCTAGGACCGGTGAAGCTTTCTTT.

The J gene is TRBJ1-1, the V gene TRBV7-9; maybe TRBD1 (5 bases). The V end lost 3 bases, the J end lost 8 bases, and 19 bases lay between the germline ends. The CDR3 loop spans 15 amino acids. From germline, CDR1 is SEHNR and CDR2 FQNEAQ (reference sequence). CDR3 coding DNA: TGTGCCAGCAGCTTTAGTTGGGAAGGACAAAAAGAAGCTTTCTTT. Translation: CASSFSWEGQKEAFF.

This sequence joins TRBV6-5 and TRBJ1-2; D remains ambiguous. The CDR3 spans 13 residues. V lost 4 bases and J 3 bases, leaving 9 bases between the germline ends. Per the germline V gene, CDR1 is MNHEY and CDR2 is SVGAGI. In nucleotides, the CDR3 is TGTGCCAGCAGTTGGAGGAGGGACTATGGCTACACCTTC. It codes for CASSWRRDYGYTF.

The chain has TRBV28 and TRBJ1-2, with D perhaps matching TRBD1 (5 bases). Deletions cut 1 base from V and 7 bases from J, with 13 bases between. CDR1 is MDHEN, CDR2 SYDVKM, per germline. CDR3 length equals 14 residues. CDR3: CASSLFRPGSGYTF. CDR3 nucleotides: TGTGCCAGCAGTTTATTCAGGCCAGGGAGTGGCTACACCTTC.

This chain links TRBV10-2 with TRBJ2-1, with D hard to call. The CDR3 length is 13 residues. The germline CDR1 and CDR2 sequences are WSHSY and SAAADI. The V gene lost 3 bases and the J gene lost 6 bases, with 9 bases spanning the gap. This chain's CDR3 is CASSEGGLNEQFF. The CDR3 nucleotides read TGCGCCAGCAGTGAAGGTGGGCTCAATGAGCAGTTCTTC.

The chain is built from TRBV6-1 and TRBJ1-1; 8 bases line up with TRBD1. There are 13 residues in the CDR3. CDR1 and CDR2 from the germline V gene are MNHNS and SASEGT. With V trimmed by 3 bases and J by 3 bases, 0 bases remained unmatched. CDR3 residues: CASSEDRDTEAFF. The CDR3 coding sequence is TGTGCCAGCAGTGAGGACAGGGACACTGAAGCTTTCTTT.

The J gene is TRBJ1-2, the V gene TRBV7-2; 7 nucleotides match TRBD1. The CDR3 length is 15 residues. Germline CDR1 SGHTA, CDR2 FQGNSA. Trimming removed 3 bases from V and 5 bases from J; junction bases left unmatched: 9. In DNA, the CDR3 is TGTGCCAGCAGCTTGAGACCGGGACAGAATTATGGCTACACCTTC. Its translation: CASSLRPGQNYGYTF.

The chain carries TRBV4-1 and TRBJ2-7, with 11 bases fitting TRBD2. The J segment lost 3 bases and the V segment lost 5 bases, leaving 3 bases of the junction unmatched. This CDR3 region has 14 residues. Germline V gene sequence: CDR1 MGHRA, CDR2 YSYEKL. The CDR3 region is CASSRLAGIYEQYF. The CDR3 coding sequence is TGCGCCAGCAGCAGACTAGCGGGAATCTACGAGCAGTACTTC.

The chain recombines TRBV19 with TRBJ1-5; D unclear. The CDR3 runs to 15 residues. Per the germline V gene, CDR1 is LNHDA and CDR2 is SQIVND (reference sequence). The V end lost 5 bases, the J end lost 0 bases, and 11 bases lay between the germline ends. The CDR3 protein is CASSETGDSNQPQHF. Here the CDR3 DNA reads TGTGCCAGTAGTGAGACGGGAGATAGCAATCAGCCCCAGCATTTT. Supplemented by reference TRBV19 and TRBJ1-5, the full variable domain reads DGGITQSPKYLFRKEGQNVTLSCEQNLNHDAMYWYRQDPGQGLRLIYYSQIVNDFQKGDIAEGYSVSREKKESFPLTVTSAQKNPTAFYLCASSETGDSNQPQHFGDGTRLSIL.

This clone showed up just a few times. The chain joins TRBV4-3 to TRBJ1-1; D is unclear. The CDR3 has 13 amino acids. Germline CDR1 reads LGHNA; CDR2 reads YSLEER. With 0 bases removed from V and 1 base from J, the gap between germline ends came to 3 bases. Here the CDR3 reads CASSQDRNTEAFF. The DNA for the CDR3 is TGCGCCAGCAGCCAAGATCGGAACACTGAAGCTTTCTTT.

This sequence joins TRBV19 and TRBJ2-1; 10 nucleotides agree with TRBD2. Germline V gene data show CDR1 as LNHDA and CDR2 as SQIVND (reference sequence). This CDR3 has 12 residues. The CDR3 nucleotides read TGTGCAGCCAGCGGGGGGGCCGGCCCGCGGTTCTTC. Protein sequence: CAASGGAGPRFF.